The source of this T cell receptor beta chain is a study of shared clonotypes between healthy human individuals. CD45RO-negative, CCR7-selected cells formed the naive CD8 fraction, which excluded terminally differentiated effector memory CD45RA+ cells. Measured with immunoSEQ multiplex PCR; TCRdb has only the in-frame clones, and not every one. This sample yields more than 2 million clones, of which approximately 94% are seen a single time; about 1.1% belongs to the top ten. A remark on this clone: The same CDR3 arises from other DNA sequences in this sample as well.

V lost 3 bases to trimming and J lost 3 bases, with 9 bases between them. There are 15 residues in the CDR3. Germline assignment: CDR1 SEHNR and CDR2 FQNEAQ (reference sequence). This sequence originates from a man between 18 and 35 years old in good health. What was sequenced was naive CD8+ T cells sorted from blood. The chain has TRBV7-9 and TRBJ1-6; perhaps TRBD1 as D (6 bases). CDR3 loop: CASSLGADYNSPLHF. The CDR3 nucleotides are TGTGCCAGCAGCTTGGGGGCTGACTATAATTCACCCCTCCACTTT.